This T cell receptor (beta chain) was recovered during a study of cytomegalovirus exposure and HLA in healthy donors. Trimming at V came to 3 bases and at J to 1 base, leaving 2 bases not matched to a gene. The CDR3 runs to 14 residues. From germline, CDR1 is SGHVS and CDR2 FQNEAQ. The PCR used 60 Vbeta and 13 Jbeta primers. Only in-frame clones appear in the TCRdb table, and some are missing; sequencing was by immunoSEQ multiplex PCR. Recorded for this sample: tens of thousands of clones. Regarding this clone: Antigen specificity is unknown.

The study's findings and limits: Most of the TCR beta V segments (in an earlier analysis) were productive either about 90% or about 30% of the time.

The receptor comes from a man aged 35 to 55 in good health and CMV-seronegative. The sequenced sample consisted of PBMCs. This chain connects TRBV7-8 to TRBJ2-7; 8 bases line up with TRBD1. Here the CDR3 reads CASSFRTGSYEQYF. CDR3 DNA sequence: TGTGCCAGCAGCTTTCGGACAGGGTCCTACGAGCAGTACTTC.